A selection of T cell receptor beta chains follows, all from one sample in a study of shared clonotypes between healthy human individuals. Produced via immunoSEQ multiplex PCR; TCRdb's table is partial and in-frame only. Of a few million clones listed, roughly 92% were seen once; the top ten hold 0.11% to 0.15%. Material: naive CD4+ T cells sorted from blood. These receptors originate from a man aged 18 to 29 in good health. The CDR3 runs from the conserved cysteine through the conserved F or W. A D gene is named only where the DNA matches it firmly. Part of the rows lack a size; the others show once, few, many or a class for expanded clones.

clone_size	d_call	v_call	j_call	cdr3_nt	cdr3_aa
.	TRBD2	TRBV7-2	TRBJ2-7	TGTGCCAGCATCAGGACTAGCGGGAGCTACGAGCAGTACTTC	CASIRTSGSYEQYF
.	.	TRBV21-1	TRBJ2-5	TGTGCCAGCCATCACCGGGGGTCGCTTTGGGAGACCCAGTACTTC	CASHHRGSLWETQYF
once	.	TRBV10-3	TRBJ2-5	TGTGCCATCAGTCGAGGGTCACAAGAGACCCAGTACTTC	CAISRGSQETQYF
.	.	TRBV11-2	TRBJ2-2	TGTGCCAGCAGCTTAGATGGGAGGACCGGGGAGCTGTTTTTT	CASSLDGRTGELFF
.	TRBD1	TRBV5-1	TRBJ2-7	TGCGCCAGCAGCTGGCAGGGGGACTACGAGCAGTACTTC	CASSWQGDYEQYF
.	.	TRBV10-3	TRBJ1-2	TGTGCCATCAGTGAGTCTTGGTCAGGGGCTATCTATGGCTACACCTTC	CAISESWSGAIYGYTF
.	.	TRBV7-2	TRBJ2-7	TGTGCCAGCAGCCGTGCTGCCGGGACCTACGAGCAGTACTTC	CASSRAAGTYEQYF
.	TRBD1	TRBV27	TRBJ1-3	TGTGCCAGCAGTCTAAGGAGCGGGACAGCCGGAAACACCATATATTTT	CASSLRSGTAGNTIYF
.	.	TRBV18	TRBJ2-7	TGTGCCAGCTCAGGAACTAGTTCCGATCGCGAGCAGTACTTC	CASSGTSSDREQYF
.	TRBD1	TRBV6-1	TRBJ1-5	TGTGCCAGCAGTCGACAGGGGCCAGAGCAGCCCCAGCATTTT	CASSRQGPEQPQHF
once	TRBD2	TRBV6-5	TRBJ2-3	TGTGCCAGCAGTTGGCAGACTAGCGGCACAGATACGCAGTATTTT	CASSWQTSGTDTQYF
.	.	TRBV7-2	TRBJ1-5	TGTGCCAGCAGCCCTACGGGGGTTAGCAATCAGCCCCAGCATTTT	CASSPTGVSNQPQHF
.	TRBD1	TRBV30	TRBJ2-7	TGTGCCTGGAGTCTAGGACAGGTCTACGAGCAGTACTTC	CAWSLGQVYEQYF
.	.	TRBV7-8	TRBJ2-7	TGTGCCAGCAGCTTACACAGTTACGAGCAGTACTTC	CASSLHSYEQYF
once	TRBD1	TRBV2	TRBJ1-1	TGTGCCAGCAGCGGACAGGGAGGGAGCGGAGCTTTCTTT	CASSGQGGSGAFF
.	TRBD1	TRBV5-1	TRBJ2-5	TGCGCCAGCAGCGCCCCCGGGACAGGACAAGAGACCCAGTACTTC	CASSAPGTGQETQYF
.	.	TRBV9	TRBJ2-7	TGTGCCAGCAGCCAAGGTGGGTCAGGAGTTGTCGAGCAGTACTTC	CASSQGGSGVVEQYF
.	.	TRBV9	TRBJ2-7	TGTGCCAGCAGCGTAGGGCAGCCAAAAGACGAGCAGTACTTC	CASSVGQPKDEQYF
.	.	TRBV6-1	TRBJ1-1	TGTGCCAGCAGTGCGAAGGACCTCGGGGCTGAAGCTTTCTTT	CASSAKDLGAEAFF
.	.	TRBV11-2	TRBJ2-1	TGTGCCAGCAACCCCACAGGGGGGGGTTACAGTGAGCAGTTCTTC	CASNPTGGGYSEQFF
.	.	TRBV5-4	TRBJ2-1	TGTGCCAGCAGCTTACCACAGGGACTCAATGAGCAGTTCTTC	CASSLPQGLNEQFF
once	.	TRBV12-5	TRBJ2-3	TGTGCTAGTGGTCCCCCAGGGTTGGATACGCAGTATTTT	CASGPPGLDTQYF
.	.	TRBV6-5	TRBJ2-7	TGTGCCAGCAGTTACGTGTTTGGTTCCTACGAGCAGTACTTC	CASSYVFGSYEQYF
.	.	TRBV6-5	TRBJ2-5	TGTGCCAGCAGTTACTCGACAGGTCAAGAGACCCAGTACTTC	CASSYSTGQETQYF
few	.	TRBV5-1	TRBJ1-1	TGCGCCAGCAGCCGAACTGATCCTAACACTGAAGCTTTCTTT	CASSRTDPNTEAFF
.	.	TRBV18	TRBJ1-3	TGTGCCAGCTCACCAATGCATGAGACGGTCACTGGAAACACCATATATTTT	CASSPMHETVTGNTIYF
.	TRBD1	TRBV2	TRBJ1-6	TGTGCCAGCAGTTTGGAGGGACAGGGAAGTTCACCCCTCCACTTT	CASSLEGQGSSPLHF
.	TRBD2	TRBV9	TRBJ2-7	TGTGCCAGCAGCGTAGGGATGACTAGCGGGGGGACCTACGAGCAGTACTTC	CASSVGMTSGGTYEQYF
.	.	TRBV18	TRBJ2-3	TGTGCCAGCTCACCACGGGGTATCGGCACAGATACGCAGTATTTT	CASSPRGIGTDTQYF
.	.	TRBV21-1	TRBJ2-7	TGTGCCAGCAGCAAAGGTTGGGGAGGGGATTTTACCTACGAGCAGTACTTC	CASSKGWGGDFTYEQYF
.	.	TRBV10-3	TRBJ2-5	TGTGCCATCAGTGGGACTCTCGGGGAGACCCAGTACTTC	CAISGTLGETQYF
once	TRBD1	TRBV12-5	TRBJ2-3	TGTGCTAGTGGCGTCGGGACAGCTCTTGATACGCAGTATTTT	CASGVGTALDTQYF
.	TRBD1	TRBV28	TRBJ1-2	TGTGCCAGCAGTTACCCGACAGGGGGCGGAGGCTACACCTTC	CASSYPTGGGGYTF
.	.	TRBV10-3	TRBJ2-7	TGTGCCATCAGTGCGGACAGCCTCTCCCCCTACGAGCAGTACTTC	CAISADSLSPYEQYF
once	TRBD1	TRBV11-1	TRBJ1-1	TGTGCCAGCACCAGGACAGGGGGGAACACTGAAGCTTTCTTT	CASTRTGGNTEAFF
.	.	TRBV21-1	TRBJ2-3	TGTGCCAGCAGCAGGCCTTCTACGGGACAGGACACAGATACGCAGTATTTT	CASSRPSTGQDTDTQYF
.	.	TRBV7-3	TRBJ2-3	TGTGCCAGCAGCTCAAAATTCGTTACAGGGGATACGCAGTATTTT	CASSSKFVTGDTQYF
.	.	TRBV5-4	TRBJ2-3	TGTGCCAGCAGCCCCTCGGGCTCCATCGGGAGAGATACGCAGTATTTT	CASSPSGSIGRDTQYF
.	TRBD1	TRBV5-1	TRBJ2-2	TGCGCCAGCAGCCCACCGCAGGGGGCGGGCACCGGGGAGCTGTTTTTT	CASSPPQGAGTGELFF
.	.	TRBV5-8	TRBJ1-5	TGTGCCAGCAGCTTGGAACAGGGTTTTCGGCCCCAGCATTTT	CASSLEQGFRPQHF
.	.	TRBV5-3	TRBJ1-2	TGTGCCAGAAGCTCCTTCACAAATCGGCATTATGGCTACACCTTC	CARSSFTNRHYGYTF
.	.	TRBV2	TRBJ1-1	TGTGCCAGCAGTGCGAGGGGCTCGCCCGACACTGAAGCTTTCTTT	CASSARGSPDTEAFF
.	.	TRBV11-2	TRBJ2-5	TGTGCCAGCAGCTTTGGTGGCAAAGAGACCCAGTACTTC	CASSFGGKETQYF
.	.	TRBV6-4	TRBJ1-1	TGTGCCGTCAGAGGGACGGACTGGAACACTGAAGCTTTCTTT	CAVRGTDWNTEAFF
.	TRBD1	TRBV30	TRBJ1-5	TGTGCCTCCGGACAGGGGGGGAATCAGCCCCAGCATTTT	CASGQGGNQPQHF
.	.	TRBV2	TRBJ1-2	TGTGCCAGCAGTGAACAGGGGTTTACGGTTGGCTACACCTTC	CASSEQGFTVGYTF
few	.	TRBV30	TRBJ1-1	TGTGCCTGGAGTACCGGGATTACAGGGAACACTGAAGCTTTCTTT	CAWSTGITGNTEAFF
once	.	TRBV5-4	TRBJ1-2	TGTGCCAGCAGCACCGACGGGACTCTGGGCGGCTACACCTTC	CASSTDGTLGGYTF
.	TRBD1	TRBV5-4	TRBJ1-2	TGTGCCAGCAGCTTCTCGCCGGGACAGAGTTATGGCTACACCTTC	CASSFSPGQSYGYTF
.	.	TRBV6-5	TRBJ1-1	TGTGCCAGCAGTGCAGTTGGGGGCGCTGGGACTGAAGCTTTCTTT	CASSAVGGAGTEAFF
.	.	TRBV15	TRBJ2-3	TGTGCCACCAGCAGAGATCCGACCAGCACAGATACGCAGTATTTT	CATSRDPTSTDTQYF
.	.	TRBV5-6	TRBJ2-1	TGTGCCAGCAGCGTGGACGGTCGCGATGAGCAGTTCTTC	CASSVDGRDEQFF